The clone carrying this T cell receptor beta chain showed up many times. This CDR3 spans 15 amino acids. Germline CDR1 SGHNT, CDR2 YENEEA. Trimming removed 0 bases at V and 4 bases at J, with 10 bases between. From RNA transcripts, TCR beta CDR3 regions were amplified. In the first-round RT-PCR of the TCR CDR3, the HTBI primer set was used. TCRdb used MiXCR to reprocess the multiplex PCR reads, holding one entry per CDR3 protein. The table lists about 360,000 distinct CDR3 sequences, under 15% of them singletons. The entry originates in a study of T cells in Graves' hyperthyroidism and ophthalmopathy. This sequence joins TRBV11-3 and TRBJ2-1; perhaps TRBD1 as D (5 bases). Sequenced: blood. The source of this sequence is a woman under 30 with Graves' hyperthyroidism. The CDR3 sequence is CASSLDGAVYNEQFF. The CDR3, as DNA: TGTGCCAGCAGCTTAGATGGGGCAGTATACAATGAGCAGTTCTTC.